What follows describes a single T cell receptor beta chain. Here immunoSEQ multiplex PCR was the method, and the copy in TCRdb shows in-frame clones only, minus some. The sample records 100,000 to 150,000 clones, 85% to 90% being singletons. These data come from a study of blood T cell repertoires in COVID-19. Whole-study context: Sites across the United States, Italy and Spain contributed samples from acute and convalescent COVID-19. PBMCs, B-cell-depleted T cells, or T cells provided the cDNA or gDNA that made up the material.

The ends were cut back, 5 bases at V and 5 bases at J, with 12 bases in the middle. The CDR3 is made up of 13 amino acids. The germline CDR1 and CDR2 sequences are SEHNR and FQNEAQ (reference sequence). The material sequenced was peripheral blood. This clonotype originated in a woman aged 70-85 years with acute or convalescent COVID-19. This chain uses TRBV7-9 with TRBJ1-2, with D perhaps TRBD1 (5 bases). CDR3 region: CASSVSGGYGYTF. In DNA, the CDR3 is TGTGCCAGCAGCGTTTCCGGGGGTTATGGCTACACCTTC.